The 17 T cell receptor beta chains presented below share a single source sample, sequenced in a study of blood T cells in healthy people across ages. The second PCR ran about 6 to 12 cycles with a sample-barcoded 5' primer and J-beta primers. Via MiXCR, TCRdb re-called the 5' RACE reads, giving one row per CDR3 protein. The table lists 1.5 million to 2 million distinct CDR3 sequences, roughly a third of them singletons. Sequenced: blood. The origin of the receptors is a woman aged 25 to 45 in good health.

The DNA for the CDR3 is TGCAGTGCTAGAGAGTACAGCCTGAACACTGAAGCTTTCTTT. This translates into CSAREYSLNTEAFF. The chain recombines TRBV20-1 with TRBJ1-1, with no clear D. The germline gives CDR1 DFQATT, CDR2 SNEGSKA (reference sequence). The CDR3 has 14 amino acids. V lost 0 bases and J 0 bases, leaving 8 bases between the germline ends.

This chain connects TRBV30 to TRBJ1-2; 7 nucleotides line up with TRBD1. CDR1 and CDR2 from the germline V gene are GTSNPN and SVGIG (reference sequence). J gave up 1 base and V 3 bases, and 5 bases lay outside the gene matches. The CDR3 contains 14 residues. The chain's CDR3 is CAWSGTENNYGYTF. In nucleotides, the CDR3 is TGTGCCTGGAGCGGGACAGAGAATAACTATGGCTACACCTTC.

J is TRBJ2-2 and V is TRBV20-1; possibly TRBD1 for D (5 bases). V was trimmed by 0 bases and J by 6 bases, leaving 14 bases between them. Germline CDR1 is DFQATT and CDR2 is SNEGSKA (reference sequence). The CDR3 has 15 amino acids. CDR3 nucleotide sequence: TGCAGTGCTAGAGACAGGGTTCCTGCGTCCGGGGAGCTGTTTTTT. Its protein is CSARDRVPASGELFF.

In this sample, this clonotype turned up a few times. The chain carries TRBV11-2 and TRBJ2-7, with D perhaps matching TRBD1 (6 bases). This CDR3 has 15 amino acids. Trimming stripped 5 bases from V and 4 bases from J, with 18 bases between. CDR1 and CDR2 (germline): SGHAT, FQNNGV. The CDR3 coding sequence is TGTGCCAGCAGCAACCTCGCGGACAGATGGTACGAGCAGTACTTC. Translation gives CASSNLADRWYEQYF.

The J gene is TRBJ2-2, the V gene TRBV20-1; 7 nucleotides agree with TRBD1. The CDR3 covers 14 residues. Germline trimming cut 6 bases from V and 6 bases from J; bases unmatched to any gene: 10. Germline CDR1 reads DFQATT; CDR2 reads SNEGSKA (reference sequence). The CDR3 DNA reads TGCAGTGCCACCGACAGGGCGAGCGCCGGGGAGCTGTTTTTT. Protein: CSATDRASAGELFF.

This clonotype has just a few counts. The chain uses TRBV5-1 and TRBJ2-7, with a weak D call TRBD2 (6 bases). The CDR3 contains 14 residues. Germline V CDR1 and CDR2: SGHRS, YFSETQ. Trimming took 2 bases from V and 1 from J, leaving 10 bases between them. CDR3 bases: TGCGCCAGCAGCTTTGGCGGGAAGTCCTACGAGCAGTACTTC. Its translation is CASSFGGKSYEQYF.

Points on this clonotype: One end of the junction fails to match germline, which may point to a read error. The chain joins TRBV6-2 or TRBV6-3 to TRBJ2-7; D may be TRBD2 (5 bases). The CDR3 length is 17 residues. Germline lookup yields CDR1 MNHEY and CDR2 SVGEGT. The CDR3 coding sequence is TGTGCCAGCAGCCCCTACCCCTCGACTGGGAGCTCCTGCGAGCAGTACTTC. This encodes CASSPYPSTGSSCEQYF.

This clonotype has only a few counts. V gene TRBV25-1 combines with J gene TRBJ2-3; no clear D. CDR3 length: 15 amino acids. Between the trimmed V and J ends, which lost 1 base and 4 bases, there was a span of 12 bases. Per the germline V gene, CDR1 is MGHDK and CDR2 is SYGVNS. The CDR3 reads CASSEFGNRADTQYF. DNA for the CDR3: TGTGCCAGCAGTGAATTTGGGAACCGAGCAGATACGCAGTATTTT.

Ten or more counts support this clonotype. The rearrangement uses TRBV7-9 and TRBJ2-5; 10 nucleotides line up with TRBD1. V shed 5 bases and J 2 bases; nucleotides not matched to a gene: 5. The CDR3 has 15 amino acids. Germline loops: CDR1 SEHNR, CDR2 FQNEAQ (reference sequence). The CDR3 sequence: CASSGGTGEQETQYF. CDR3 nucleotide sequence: TGTGCCAGCAGCGGCGGGACAGGGGAACAAGAGACCCAGTACTTC.

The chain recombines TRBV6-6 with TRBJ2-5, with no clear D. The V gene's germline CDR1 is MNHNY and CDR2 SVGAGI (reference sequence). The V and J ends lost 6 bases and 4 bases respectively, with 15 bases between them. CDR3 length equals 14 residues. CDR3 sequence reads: CASSPDRWGETQYF. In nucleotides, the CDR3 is TGTGCCAGCAGCCCAGACCGATGGGGAGAGACCCAGTACTTC.

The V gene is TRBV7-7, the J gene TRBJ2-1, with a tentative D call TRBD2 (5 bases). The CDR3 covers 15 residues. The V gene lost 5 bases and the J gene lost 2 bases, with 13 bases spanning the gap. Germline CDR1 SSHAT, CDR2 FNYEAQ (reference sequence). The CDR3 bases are TGTGCCAGCAGCCTTTCTAGCCTTCCCTACAATGAGCAGTTCTTC. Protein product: CASSLSSLPYNEQFF.

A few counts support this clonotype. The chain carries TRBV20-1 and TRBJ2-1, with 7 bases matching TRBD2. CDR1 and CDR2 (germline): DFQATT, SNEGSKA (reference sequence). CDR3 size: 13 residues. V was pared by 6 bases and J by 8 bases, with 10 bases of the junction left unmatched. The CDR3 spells CSARARREYEQFF. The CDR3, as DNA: TGCAGTGCCCGCGCCCGGCGGGAGTATGAGCAGTTCTTC.

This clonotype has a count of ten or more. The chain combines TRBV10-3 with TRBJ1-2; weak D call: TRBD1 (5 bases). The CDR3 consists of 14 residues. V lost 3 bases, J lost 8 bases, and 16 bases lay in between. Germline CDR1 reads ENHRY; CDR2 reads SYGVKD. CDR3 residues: CAISEEQAFKGYTF. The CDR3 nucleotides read TGTGCCATCAGTGAAGAACAGGCCTTTAAGGGCTACACCTTC.

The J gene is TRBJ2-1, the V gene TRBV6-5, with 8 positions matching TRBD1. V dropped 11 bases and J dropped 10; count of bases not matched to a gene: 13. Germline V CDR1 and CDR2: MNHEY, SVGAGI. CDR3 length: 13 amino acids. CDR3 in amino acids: CAAGRTGYNEQFF. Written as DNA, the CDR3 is TGTGCCGCAGGGAGGACAGGGTATAACGAGCAGTTCTTC.

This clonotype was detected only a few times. DNA for the CDR3: TGTGCCAGCAGCTCCACGGTTGACGGGGGGGCTTGGGAGCAGTACTTC. Protein sequence: CASSSTVDGGAWEQYF. This chain links TRBV13 with TRBJ2-7; the match to TRBD2 covers 8 bases. Trimming cost V 4 bases and J 7 bases; bases outside gene matches: 15. The CDR3 spans 16 residues. The germline V gene has CDR1 PRHDT and CDR2 FYEKMQ (reference sequence).

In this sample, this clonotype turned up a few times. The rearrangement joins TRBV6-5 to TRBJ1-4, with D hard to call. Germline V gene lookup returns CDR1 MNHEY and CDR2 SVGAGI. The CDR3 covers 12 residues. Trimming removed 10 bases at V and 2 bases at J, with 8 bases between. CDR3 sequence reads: CATGRTNEKLFF. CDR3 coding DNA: TGTGCCACGGGCCGGACTAATGAAAAACTGTTTTTT.

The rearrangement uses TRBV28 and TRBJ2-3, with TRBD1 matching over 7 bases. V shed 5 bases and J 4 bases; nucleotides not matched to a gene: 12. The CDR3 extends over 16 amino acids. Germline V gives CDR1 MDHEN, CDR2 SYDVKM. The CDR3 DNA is TGTGCCAGCAGTCCTTGGGGACAGACCTCTGCAGATACGCAGTATTTT. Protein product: CASSPWGQTSADTQYF. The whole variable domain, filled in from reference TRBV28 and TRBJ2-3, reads DVKVTQSSRYLVKRTGEKVFLECVQDMDHENMFWYRQDPGLGLRLIYFSYDVKMKEKGDIPEGYSVSREKKERFSLILESASTNQTSMYLCASSPWGQTSADTQYFGPGTRLTVL.